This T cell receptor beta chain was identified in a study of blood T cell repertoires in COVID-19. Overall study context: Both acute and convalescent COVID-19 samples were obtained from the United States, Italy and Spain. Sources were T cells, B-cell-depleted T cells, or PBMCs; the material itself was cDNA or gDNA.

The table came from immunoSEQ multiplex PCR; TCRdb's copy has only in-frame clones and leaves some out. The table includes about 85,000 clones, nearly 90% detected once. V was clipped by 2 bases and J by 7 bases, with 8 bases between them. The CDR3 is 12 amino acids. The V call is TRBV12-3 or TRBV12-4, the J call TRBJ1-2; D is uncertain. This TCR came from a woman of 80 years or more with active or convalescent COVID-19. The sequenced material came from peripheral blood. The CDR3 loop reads CASSLQQSGYTF. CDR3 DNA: TGTGCCAGCAGTTTACAACAGTCTGGCTACACCTTC.